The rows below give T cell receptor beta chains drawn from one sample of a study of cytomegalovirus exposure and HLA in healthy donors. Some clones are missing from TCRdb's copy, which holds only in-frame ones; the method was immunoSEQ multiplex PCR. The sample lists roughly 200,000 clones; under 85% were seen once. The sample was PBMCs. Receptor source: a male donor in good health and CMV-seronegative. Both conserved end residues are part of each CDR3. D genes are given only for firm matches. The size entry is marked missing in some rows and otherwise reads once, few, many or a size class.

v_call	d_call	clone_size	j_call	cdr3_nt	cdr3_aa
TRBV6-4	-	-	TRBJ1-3	TGTGCCAGCATCGGTCCCTCTGGAAACACCATATATTTT	CASIGPSGNTIYF
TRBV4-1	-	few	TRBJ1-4	TGCGCCAGCAGCCAAGGGGAGGCAGGGAATGAAAAACTGTTTTTT	CASSQGEAGNEKLFF
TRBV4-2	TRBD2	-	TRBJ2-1	TGTGCCAGCAGCCAGGCCGGGACTAGCGGGAACTATGAGCAGTTCTTC	CASSQAGTSGNYEQFF
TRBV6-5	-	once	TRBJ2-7	TGTGCCAGCAGTTACCGGAAAGCTAGCGCGACCTACGAGCAGTACTTC	CASSYRKASATYEQYF
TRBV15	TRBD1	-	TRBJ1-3	TGTGCCACCAGCAGAGATCCCGGGACAGGGACCGCCATATATTTT	CATSRDPGTGTAIYF
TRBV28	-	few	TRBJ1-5	TGTGCCAGCAGTTTAGGGCCTACCAGCAATCAGCCCCAGCATTTT	CASSLGPTSNQPQHF
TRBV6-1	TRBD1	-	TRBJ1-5	TGTGCCAGCAGTGGAATACAGGGGGACCAGCCCCAGCATTTC	CASSGIQGDQPQHF
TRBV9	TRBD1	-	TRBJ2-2	TGTGCCAGCAGCCATTCCGGGACAGGCCTCACCGGGGAGCTGTTTTTT	CASSHSGTGLTGELFF
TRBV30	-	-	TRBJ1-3	TGTGCCTGGAGTGTACATAGCAACTCTGGAAACACCATATATTTT	CAWSVHSNSGNTIYF
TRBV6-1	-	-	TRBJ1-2	TGTGCCAGCAGTGAAGTTTCCCTTCCAGTGGATGGCTACACCTTC	CASSEVSLPVDGYTF
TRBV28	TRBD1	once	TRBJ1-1	TGTGCCAGCAGTAACGCAGGGGGCGGAACTGAAGCTTTCTTT	CASSNAGGGTEAFF
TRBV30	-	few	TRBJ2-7	TGTGCCTGGGCTGCTGGTATAGGAGTCCACGAGCAGTACTTC	CAWAAGIGVHEQYF
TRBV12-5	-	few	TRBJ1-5	TGTGCTAGTGGGGGGGCCGACGGGACGCCCCAGCATTTT	CASGGADGTPQHF
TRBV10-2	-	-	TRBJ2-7	TGCGCCAGCAGTGATTTTCCATCCGAGCAGTACTTC	CASSDFPSEQYF
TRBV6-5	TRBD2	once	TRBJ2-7	TGTGCCAGCAGTTCTAGCGGGAGGAAGTACGAGCAGTACTTC	CASSSSGRKYEQYF
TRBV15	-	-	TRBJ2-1	TGTGCCACCAGCAGAGAGGGGGGTAGGTGGGAGCAGTTCTTC	CATSREGGRWEQFF
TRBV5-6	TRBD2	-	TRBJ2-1	TGTGCCAGCAGCCCTGGACTAGGGAGGTACAATGAGCAGTTCTTC	CASSPGLGRYNEQFF
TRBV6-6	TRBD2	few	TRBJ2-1	TGTGCCAGCAGCCTCCAATTACAGCGGGAGTACAATGAGCAGTTCTTC	CASSLQLQREYNEQFF
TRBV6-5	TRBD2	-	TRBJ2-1	TGTGCCAGCAGCAGACTAGCGGGGGGGGAGTTCTTC	CASSRLAGGEFF
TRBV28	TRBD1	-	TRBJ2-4	TGTGCCAGCAGTTTATCGACAGGGGGCGGAAACATTCAGTACTTC	CASSLSTGGGNIQYF
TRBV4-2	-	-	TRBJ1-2	TGTGCCAGCAGCCGTACAGATTCCTCCTATGGCTACACCTTC	CASSRTDSSYGYTF
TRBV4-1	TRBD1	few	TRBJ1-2	TGCGCCAGCAGCCCCCGGACAGGGGGGACGAACTATGGCTACACCTTC	CASSPRTGGTNYGYTF
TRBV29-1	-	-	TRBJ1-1	TGCGGGGGCCGGGGCACTGAAGCTTTCTTT	CGGRGTEAFF
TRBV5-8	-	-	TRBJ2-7	TGTGCCAGCAGCTTGAGCAGGAACTCCTACGAGCAGTACTTC	CASSLSRNSYEQYF
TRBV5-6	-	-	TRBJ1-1	TGTGCCAGCAGCCCCCAGGGGAACACTGAAGCTTTCTTT	CASSPQGNTEAFF
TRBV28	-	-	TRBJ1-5	TGTGCCAGTAAACCACAGGGAATGATGGGCAATCAGCCCCAGCATTTT	CASKPQGMMGNQPQHF
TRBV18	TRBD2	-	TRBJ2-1	TGTGCCAGCTCGTCAAACACTAGCGGGAGCTCCTACAATGAGCAGTTCTTC	CASSSNTSGSSYNEQFF
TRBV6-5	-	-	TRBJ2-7	TGTGCCAGCAGGTTACGGGACTACGAGCAGTACTTC	CASRLRDYEQYF
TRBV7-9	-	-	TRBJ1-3	TGTGCCAGCTCGACTCCGCTCTCGTTTAACACCATATATTTT	CASSTPLSFNTIYF
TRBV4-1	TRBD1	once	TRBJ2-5	TGCGCCAGCAGCCCCACAGGGGTACAAGAGACCCAGTACTTC	CASSPTGVQETQYF
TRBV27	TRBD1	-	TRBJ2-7	TGTGCCAGCAGTTTTGCTCGAGGGGGCCACGAGCAGTACTTC	CASSFARGGHEQYF
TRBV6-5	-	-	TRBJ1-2	TGTGCCAGCAGTTCCTCAGGGGATGGCTACACCTTC	CASSSSGDGYTF
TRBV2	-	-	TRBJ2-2	TGTGCCAGCAGTGAATTGGGACCAGGGGCCGGGGAGCTGTTTTTT	CASSELGPGAGELFF
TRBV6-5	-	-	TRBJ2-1	TGTGCCAGCAGCCTCCGGGGATACAATGAGCAGTTCTTC	CASSLRGYNEQFF